This TCR beta chain was profiled in a study of a mutant IDH1 vaccine in newly diagnosed glioma. Turning to the study itself: Treated patients showed a male proportion of about 60%, a female proportion of about 40%, and a mean age of about 44 years. Visit V12 was conducted at week 35 as the safety follow-up. Visit V13 came later, at week 47. Most patients had received both radiotherapy and temozolomide, the prior options being radiotherapy, temozolomide, or both.

The method was immunoSEQ multiplex PCR; TCRdb's version includes in-frame clones alone and lacks a portion of them. Counted here are some 42,000 clones, approximately 80% occurring once; the ten biggest clones make up roughly 4.6%. Time point denoted: week 35, safety follow-up. Vaccination comprised doses that each held 300 ug of mutant IDH1 20-mer peptide, plus topical imiquimod. Newly diagnosed WHO grade 3 or 4 IDH1-mutant, ATRX-lost astrocytomas were identified in the donors. Concerning this clone itself: The antigen remains unidentified.

CDR3 length equals 14 residues. With V trimmed by 7 bases and J by 4 bases, 7 bases remained unmatched. The V gene's germline CDR1 is MNHEY and CDR2 SVGAGI. The sequence was collected from a woman in her 50s with glioma. The chain joins TRBV6-5 to TRBJ1-1; 9 nucleotides line up with TRBD1. Sequencing used PBMCs, obtained from a glioma patient whose treatment included an IDH1 peptide vaccine. This CDR3 is CASTATGGVTEAFF. The CDR3 DNA sequence: TGTGCCAGCACCGCGACAGGGGGAGTCACTGAAGCTTTCTTT.